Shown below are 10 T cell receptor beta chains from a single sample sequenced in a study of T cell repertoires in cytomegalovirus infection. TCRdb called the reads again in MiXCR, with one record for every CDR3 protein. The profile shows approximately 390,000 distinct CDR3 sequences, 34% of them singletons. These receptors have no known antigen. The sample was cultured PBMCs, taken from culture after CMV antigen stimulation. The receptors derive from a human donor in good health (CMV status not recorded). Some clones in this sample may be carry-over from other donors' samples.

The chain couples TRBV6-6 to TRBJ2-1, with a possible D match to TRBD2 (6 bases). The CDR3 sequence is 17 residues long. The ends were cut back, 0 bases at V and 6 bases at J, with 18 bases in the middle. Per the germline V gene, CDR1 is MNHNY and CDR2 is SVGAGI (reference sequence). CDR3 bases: TGTGCCAGCAGTTACTCGAGTGGTCGGGAGAACGTCAATGAGCAGTTCTTC. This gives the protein CASSYSSGRENVNEQFF.

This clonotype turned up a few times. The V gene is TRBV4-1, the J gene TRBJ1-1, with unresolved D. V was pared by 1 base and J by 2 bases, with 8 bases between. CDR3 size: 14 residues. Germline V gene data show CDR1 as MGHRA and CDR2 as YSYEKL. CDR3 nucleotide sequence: TGCGCCAGCAGCCAAGTTGGGTTAAACACTGAAGCTTTCTTT. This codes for CASSQVGLNTEAFF.

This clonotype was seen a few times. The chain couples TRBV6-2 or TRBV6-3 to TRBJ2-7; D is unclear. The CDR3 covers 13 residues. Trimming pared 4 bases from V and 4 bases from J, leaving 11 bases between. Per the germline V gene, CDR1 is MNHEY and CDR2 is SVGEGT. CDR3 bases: TGTGCCAGCAGTTCTACGCCACCGTACGAGCAGTACTTC. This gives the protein CASSSTPPYEQYF.

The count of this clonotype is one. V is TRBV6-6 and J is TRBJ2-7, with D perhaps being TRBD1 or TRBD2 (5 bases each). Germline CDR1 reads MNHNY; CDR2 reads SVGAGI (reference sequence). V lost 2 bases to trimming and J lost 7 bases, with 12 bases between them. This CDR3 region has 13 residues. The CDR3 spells CASSYPGTGEQYV. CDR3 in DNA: TGTGCCAGCAGTTACCCAGGGACGGGAGAGCAGTACGTC.

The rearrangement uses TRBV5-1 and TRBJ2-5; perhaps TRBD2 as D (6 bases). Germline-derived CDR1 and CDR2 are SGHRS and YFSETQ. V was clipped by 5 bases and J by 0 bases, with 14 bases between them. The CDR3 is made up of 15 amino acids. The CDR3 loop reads CASRRASAHQETQYF. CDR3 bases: TGCGCCAGCAGAAGAGCTAGCGCTCACCAAGAGACCCAGTACTTC.

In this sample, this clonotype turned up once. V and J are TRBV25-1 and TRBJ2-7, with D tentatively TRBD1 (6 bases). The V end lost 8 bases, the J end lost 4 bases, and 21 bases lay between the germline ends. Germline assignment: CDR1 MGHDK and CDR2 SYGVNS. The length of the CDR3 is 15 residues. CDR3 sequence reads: CASSAGRQGKYEQYF. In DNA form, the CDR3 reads TGTGCCAGCTCAGCCGGACGGCAGGGGAAGTACGAGCAGTACTTC.

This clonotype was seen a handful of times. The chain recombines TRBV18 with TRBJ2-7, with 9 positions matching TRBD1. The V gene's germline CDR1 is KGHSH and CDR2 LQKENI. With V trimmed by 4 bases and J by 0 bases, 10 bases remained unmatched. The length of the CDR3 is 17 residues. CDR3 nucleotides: TGTGCCAGCTCACGAGGGACAGGGACCGCAACCTCCTACGAGCAGTACTTC. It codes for CASSRGTGTATSYEQYF.

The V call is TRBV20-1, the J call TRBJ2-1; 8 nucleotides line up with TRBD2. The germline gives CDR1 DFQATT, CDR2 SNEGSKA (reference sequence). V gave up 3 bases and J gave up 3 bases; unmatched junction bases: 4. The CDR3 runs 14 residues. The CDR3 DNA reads TGCAGTGCTAGTCTCCTAGCGGGCTACAATGAGCAGTTCTTC. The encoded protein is CSASLLAGYNEQFF.

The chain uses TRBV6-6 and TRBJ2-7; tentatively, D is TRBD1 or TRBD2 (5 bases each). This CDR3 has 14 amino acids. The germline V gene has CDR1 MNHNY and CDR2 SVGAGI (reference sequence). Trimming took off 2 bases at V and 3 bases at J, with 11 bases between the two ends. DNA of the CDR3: TGTGCCAGCAGTTACGCCGGGACGGTCTACGAGCAGTACTTC. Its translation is CASSYAGTVYEQYF.

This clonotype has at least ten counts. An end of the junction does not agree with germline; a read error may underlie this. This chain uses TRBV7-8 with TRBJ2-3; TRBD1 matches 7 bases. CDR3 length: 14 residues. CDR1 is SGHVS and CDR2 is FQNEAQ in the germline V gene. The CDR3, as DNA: TGTGCCAGCAGCCCGAGGGACAGCAGAGATACGCAGTATTTT. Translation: CASSPRDSRDTQYF.